The text below deals with one T cell receptor beta chain. This entry comes from a study of monozygotic twins with inflammatory bowel disease. Germline lookup yields CDR1 SGHRS and CDR2 YFSETQ. The CDR3 runs to 14 residues. Each CDR3 protein gets one entry in TCRdb, which reprocessed the 5' RACE reads and gives no DNA. This listing includes roughly 140,000 distinct CDR3 sequences. This clonotype was sampled from a human donor with ulcerative colitis or Crohn's disease, or a healthy co-twin of an affected twin (not recorded which). The rearrangement joins TRBV5-1 to TRBJ2-7; the TCRdb call, TRBD2, lacks DNA for checking. The source material was blood. CDR3 region: CASSSQGGKHEQYF.